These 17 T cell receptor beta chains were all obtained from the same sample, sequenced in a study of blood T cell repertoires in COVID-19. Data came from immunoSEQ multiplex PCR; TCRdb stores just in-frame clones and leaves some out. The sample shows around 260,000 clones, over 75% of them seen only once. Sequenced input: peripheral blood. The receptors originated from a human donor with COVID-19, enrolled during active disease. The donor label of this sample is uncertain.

The CDR3 here is CASSFTTGADTEAFF. CDR3 coding DNA: TGTGCCAGCAGCTTTACTACAGGGGCCGACACTGAAGCTTTCTTT. V gene TRBV7-8 combines with J gene TRBJ1-1, with 7 bases aligning to TRBD1. The CDR3 sequence is 15 residues long. Germline CDR1 and CDR2: SGHVS and FQNEAQ. J gave up 3 bases and V 3 bases, and 7 bases lay outside the gene matches.

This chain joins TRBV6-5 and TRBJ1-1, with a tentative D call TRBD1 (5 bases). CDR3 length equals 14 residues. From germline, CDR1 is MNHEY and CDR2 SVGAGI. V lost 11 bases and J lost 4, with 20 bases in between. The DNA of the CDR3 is TGTGCCGGGGGGAGGACGGAGTATGGCACTGAAGCTTTCTTT. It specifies CAGGRTEYGTEAFF.

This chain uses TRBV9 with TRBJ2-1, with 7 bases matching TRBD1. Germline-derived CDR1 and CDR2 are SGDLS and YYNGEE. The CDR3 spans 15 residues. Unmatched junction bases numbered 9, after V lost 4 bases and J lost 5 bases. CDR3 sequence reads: CASSPLGTVNNEQFF. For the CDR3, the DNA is TGTGCCAGCAGCCCACTAGGGACAGTTAACAATGAGCAGTTCTTC. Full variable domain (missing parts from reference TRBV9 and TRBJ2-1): DSGVTQTPKHLITATGQRVTLRCSPRSGDLSVYWYQQSLDQGLQFLIQYYNGEERAKGNILERFSAQQFPDLHSELNLSSLELGDSALYFCASSPLGTVNNEQFFGPGTRLTVL.

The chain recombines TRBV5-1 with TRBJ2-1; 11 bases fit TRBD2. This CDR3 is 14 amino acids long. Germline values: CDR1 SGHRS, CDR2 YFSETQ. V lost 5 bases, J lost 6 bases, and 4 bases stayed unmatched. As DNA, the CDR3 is TGCGCCAGCAGTCCGGGACTAGCGGCCAATGAGCAGTTCTTC. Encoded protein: CASSPGLAANEQFF.

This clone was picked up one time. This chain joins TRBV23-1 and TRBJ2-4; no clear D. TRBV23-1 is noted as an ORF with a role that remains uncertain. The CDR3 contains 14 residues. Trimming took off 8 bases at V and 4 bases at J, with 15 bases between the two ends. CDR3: CASSPKLRKNIQYF. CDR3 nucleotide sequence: TGCGCCAGCTCCCCAAAGCTACGTAAAAACATTCAGTACTTC.

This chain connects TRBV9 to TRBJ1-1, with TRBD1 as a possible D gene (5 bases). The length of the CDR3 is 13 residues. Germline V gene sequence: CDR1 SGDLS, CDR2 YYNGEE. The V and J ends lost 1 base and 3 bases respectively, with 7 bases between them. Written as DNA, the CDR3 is TGTGCCAGCAGCGTACAGGGCGACACTGAAGCTTTCTTT. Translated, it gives CASSVQGDTEAFF.

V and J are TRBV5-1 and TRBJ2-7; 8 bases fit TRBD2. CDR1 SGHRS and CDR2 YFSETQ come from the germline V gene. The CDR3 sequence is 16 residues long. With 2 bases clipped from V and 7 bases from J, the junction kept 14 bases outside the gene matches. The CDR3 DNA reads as TGCGCCAGCAGCTTCCTCCCACTAGCGGACCTACGAGAGCAGTACTTC. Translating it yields CASSFLPLADLREQYF.

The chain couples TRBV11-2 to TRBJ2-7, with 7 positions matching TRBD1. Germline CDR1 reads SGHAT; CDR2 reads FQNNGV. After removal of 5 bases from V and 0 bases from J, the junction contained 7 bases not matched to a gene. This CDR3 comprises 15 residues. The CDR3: CASSPGWDSSYEQYF. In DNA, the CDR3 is TGTGCCAGCAGCCCCGGGTGGGACAGCTCCTACGAGCAGTACTTC. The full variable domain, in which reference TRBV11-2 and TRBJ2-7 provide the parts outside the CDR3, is EAGVAQSPRYKIIEKRQSVAFWCNPISGHATLYWYQQILGQGPKLLIQFQNNGVVDDSQLPKDRFSAERLKGVDSTLKIQPAKLEDSAVYLCASSPGWDSSYEQYFGPGTRLTVT.

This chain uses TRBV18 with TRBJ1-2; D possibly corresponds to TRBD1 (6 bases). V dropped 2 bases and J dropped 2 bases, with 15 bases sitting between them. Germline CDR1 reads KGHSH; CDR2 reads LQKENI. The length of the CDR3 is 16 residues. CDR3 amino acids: CASSPSGGQRNYGYTF. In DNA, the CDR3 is TGTGCCAGCTCACCAAGCGGGGGGCAGCGAAACTATGGCTACACCTTC.

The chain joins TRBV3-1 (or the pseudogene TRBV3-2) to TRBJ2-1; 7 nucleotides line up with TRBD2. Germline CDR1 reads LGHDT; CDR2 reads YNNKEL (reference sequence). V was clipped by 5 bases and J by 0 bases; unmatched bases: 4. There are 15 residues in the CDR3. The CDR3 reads CASSYTGGSYNEQFF. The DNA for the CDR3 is TGTGCCAGCAGCTATACGGGAGGCTCCTACAATGAGCAGTTCTTC.

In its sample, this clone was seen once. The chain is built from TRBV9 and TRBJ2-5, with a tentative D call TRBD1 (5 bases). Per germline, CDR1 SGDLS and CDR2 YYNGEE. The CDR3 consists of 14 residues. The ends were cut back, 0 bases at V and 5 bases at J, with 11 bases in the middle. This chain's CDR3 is CASSVDPYRETQYF. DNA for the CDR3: TGTGCCAGCAGCGTAGACCCCTACAGGGAGACCCAGTACTTC.

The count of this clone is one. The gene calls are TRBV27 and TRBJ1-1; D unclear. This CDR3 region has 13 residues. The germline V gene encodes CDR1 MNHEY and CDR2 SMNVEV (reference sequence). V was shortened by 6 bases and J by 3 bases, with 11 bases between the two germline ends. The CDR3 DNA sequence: TGTGCCAGCAGCCCGGGGAGGGACACTGAAGCTTTCTTT. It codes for CASSPGRDTEAFF.

The CDR3 DNA follows: TGTGCCAGCAGTGAATTTAGGAGCACCTCCTACGAGCAGTACTTC. Translated, it gives CASSEFRSTSYEQYF. The chain recombines TRBV6-1 with TRBJ2-7; D not resolved. Trimming took off 2 bases at V and 0 bases at J, with 11 bases between the two ends. The CDR3 runs 15 residues. Germline V CDR1 and CDR2: MNHNS, SASEGT.

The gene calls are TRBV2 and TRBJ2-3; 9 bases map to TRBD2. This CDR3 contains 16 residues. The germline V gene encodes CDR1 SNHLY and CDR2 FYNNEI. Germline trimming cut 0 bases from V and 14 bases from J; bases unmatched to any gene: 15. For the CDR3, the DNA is TGTGCCAGCAGTGAAGCGCTTCGCGGGCTAGGGACTAGCTGGTATTTT. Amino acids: CASSEALRGLGTSWYF.

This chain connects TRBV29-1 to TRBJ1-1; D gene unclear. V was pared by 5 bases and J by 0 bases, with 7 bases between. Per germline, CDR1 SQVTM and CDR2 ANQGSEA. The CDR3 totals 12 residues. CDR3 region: CSVQIMNTEAFF. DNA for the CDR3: TGCAGCGTTCAGATTATGAACACTGAAGCTTTCTTT.

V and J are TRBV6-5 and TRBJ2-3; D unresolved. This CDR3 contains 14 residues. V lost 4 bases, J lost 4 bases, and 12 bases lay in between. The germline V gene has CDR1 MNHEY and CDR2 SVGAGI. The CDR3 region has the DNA TGTGCCAGCAGTTCGCAGGAACGCCCAGATACGCAGTATTTT. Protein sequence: CASSSQERPDTQYF.

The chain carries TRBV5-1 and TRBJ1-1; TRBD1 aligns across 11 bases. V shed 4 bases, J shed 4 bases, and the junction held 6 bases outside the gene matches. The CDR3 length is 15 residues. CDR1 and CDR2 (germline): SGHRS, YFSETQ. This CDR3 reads CASSGSGTGGTEAFF. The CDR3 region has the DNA TGCGCCAGCAGCGGATCCGGGACAGGGGGCACTGAAGCTTTCTTT.